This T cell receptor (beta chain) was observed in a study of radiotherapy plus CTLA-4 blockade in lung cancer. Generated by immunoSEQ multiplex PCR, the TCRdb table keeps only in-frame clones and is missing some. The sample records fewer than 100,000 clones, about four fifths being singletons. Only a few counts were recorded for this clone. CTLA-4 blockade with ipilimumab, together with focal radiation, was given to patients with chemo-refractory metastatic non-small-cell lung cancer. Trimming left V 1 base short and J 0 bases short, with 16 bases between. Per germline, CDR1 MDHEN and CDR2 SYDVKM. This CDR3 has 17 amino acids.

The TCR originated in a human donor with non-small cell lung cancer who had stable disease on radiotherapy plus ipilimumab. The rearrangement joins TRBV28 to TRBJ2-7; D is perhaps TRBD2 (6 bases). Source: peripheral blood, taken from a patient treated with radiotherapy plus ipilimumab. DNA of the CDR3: TGTGCCAGCAGTTTATCCAGGCGGGGCAGTAGCTCCTACGAGCAGTACTTC. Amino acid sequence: CASSLSRRGSSSYEQYF.